This TCR beta chain was sequenced for a study of T cell responses to AZD1222 COVID-19 vaccine. CDR3 length: 13 residues. The ends were cut back, 5 bases at V and 8 bases at J, with 13 bases in the middle. Here immunoSEQ multiplex PCR was the method, and the copy in TCRdb shows in-frame clones only, minus some. The sample has roughly 200,000 clones, around 94% seen once. The rearrangement joins TRBV12-3 or TRBV12-4 to TRBJ2-1; D remains ambiguous. This receptor was obtained from an adult who received the MenACWY meningococcal vaccine as a control. The input for sequencing was peripheral blood, taken 28 days after the second dose of the MenACWY control vaccine. The CDR3 region is CASSKLRWDEQFF. The CDR3 DNA reads TGTGCCAGCAGTAAACTACGGTGGGATGAGCAGTTCTTC.